This TCR beta chain was observed in a study of blood T cell repertoires in COVID-19 (TCRdb year 2020). About the full investigation: Samples from collaborators originated in the United States, Italy and Spain and spanned both the acute and convalescent phases of COVID-19. Nearly every sample came with metadata listing a de-identified subject ID, COVID-19 status, age in years and sex. The prospective study material was composed of cDNA or gDNA derived from T cells, B-cell-depleted T cells, or PBMCs. The repertoires were released in a freely available public database intended as a resource for research on the immune response to SARS-CoV-2. Subjects who had been exposed to COVID-19, were actively infected with it, or had recovered from it provided the deeply sampled blood TCRbeta repertoires that made up the dataset. Where available, HLA class I and class II types were obtained from metadata supplied by the sample provider rather than from assay-based typing. Samples were obtained from the ongoing ImmuneRACE study (first 160 participants) and from roughly 1,300 subjects provided by 6 global collaborators. What the research found in general, with its limitations: How much clinical and demographic metadata was included differed by source and by participant, and the metadata was provided uncurated.

Trimming removed 10 bases from V and 1 base from J; the gene matches leave 22 bases unexplained. The CDR3, cysteine through phenylalanine, is 20 amino acids long. Only CDR3 DNA remains: 60 bases, in frame from the first base. CDR1 and CDR2, looked up from the germline V gene, are SNHLY and FYNNEI. The sample holds a few counts of this clone. Its antigen specificity is not known. No base quality information exists; no much larger clone differs at one position. In Seattle, one collaborating source enrolled patients while the infection was active and tracked those patients longitudinally over the course of disease. Each collaborating institution followed its own protocols to collect whole blood in K2EDTA tubes. For TCRbeta analysis, collaborator samples were shipped as frozen whole blood, as isolated PBMCs, or as DNA extracted from either sample type. TCRbeta CDR3 regions were amplified from genomic DNA using the immunoSEQ Assay, a bias-controlled multiplex PCR. The authors processed their data as follows. Within the assay, amplification of reference gene primers was used to estimate how many nucleated cells each sample contained. To quantify the absolute abundance of each unique TCRbeta CDR3 rearrangement, sequence reads were collapsed and filtered. Productive Simpson clonality was computed per sample as the square root of Simpson's diversity index over productive rearrangements. TCRdb's version of the immuneACCESS table is confined to in-frame rearrangements and falls short of the full clone set. An unresolved V gene accounts for under half of the shortfall where checked; the remainder is of unknown origin. The DNA gave D and trimming, while V, J and clone size come from that table. The sample records roughly 300,000 clones, less than 90% of which are singletons. The biggest ten clones account for approximately 12% of the sample.

Material: peripheral blood. The TCR comes from a woman aged 25 to 39 with COVID-19, enrolled during active disease. The chain joins TRBV2 to TRBJ2-3, with 11 central nucleotides matching TRBD1. The CDR3 has the sequence CAISDRGPLDPLHRTDTQYF. The sequenced DNA is TGTGCCATCTCGGACAGGGGGCCGTTAGACCCCCTCCATCGCACAGATACGCAGTATTTT. The full variable domain, completed from the reference TRBV2 and TRBJ2-3 proteins outside the CDR3, reads EPEVTQTPSHQVTQMGQEVILRCVPISNHLYFYWYRQILGQKVEFLVSFYNNEISEKSEIFDDQFSVERPDGSNFTLKIRSTKLEDSAMYFCAISDRGPLDPLHRTDTQYFGPGTRLTVL.